This T cell receptor beta chain emerged from a study of OX40 agonist ivuxolimab in advanced cancers. General observations from the study: More expanded clones were found, on average, in CD8+ than in CD4+ T cells.

The data were produced by immunoSEQ multiplex PCR, yet TCRdb's version contains in-frame clones alone and is incomplete. The data show 100,000 to 150,000 clones, with 92% seen just once and 0.7% to 0.9% held by the top ten. On this clone itself: Antigen specificity is unknown.

The CDR3 spans 15 residues. Trimming removed 1 base at V and 1 base at J, with 11 bases between. Germline V gene data show CDR1 as SGHDN and CDR2 as FVKESK. This sequence originates from an adult with an advanced solid tumor such as melanoma, head and neck, liver or kidney cancer. The sample here was CD4+ or CD8+ T cells sorted from blood, taken in a trial of the OX40 agonist ivuxolimab. The chain couples TRBV14 to TRBJ2-7, with D tentatively TRBD2 (5 bases). This CDR3 is CASSQVAGGSYEQYF. As DNA, the CDR3 is TGTGCCAGCAGCCAAGTCGCGGGCGGTTCCTACGAGCAGTACTTC.